This T cell receptor beta chain was retrieved from a study of CXCR3-negative and CXCR3-positive naive CD8 T cells. Study observations and caveats: CXCR3-negative and CXCR3-positive naive cells shared comparable TRBV-TRBJ usage, but memory cells did not. Most assays were run on fresh PBMCs (CXCR3 expression partially decreased after cryopreservation). Memory CD8+ cells showed much lower diversity, while both naive subsets were comparably high. It was found that naive subsets had comparable surface CD5, and TCR strength was inferred from TRB CDR3 properties.

The libraries of TRB cDNA were prepared using 5' RACE with UMI labels. From its re-call of the 5' RACE reads, TCRdb lists each CDR3 protein once, without DNA. This table holds approximately 52,000 distinct CDR3 sequences. About this clonotype: Antigen: not known.

The sequence derives from a human donor in good health. Some clones in this sample may be carry-over from other donors' samples. Sequenced input: memory CD8+ T cells from blood.

CDR3 loop: CSVDMTLQNTEAFF. The V call is TRBV29-1, the J call TRBJ1-1. This CDR3 spans 14 amino acids. Looked up from germline, CDR1 is SQVTM and CDR2 is ANQGSEA. The whole variable domain, filled in from reference TRBV29-1 and TRBJ1-1, reads SAVISQKPSRDICQRGTSLTIQCQVDSQVTMMFWYRQQPGQSLTLIATANQGSEATYESGFVIDKFPISRPNLTFSTLTVSNMSPEDSSIYLCSVDMTLQNTEAFFGQGTRLTVV.